This TCR beta chain was identified in a study of blood T cell repertoires in COVID-19. Study background: Some COVID-19 samples were acute and others convalescent; all came from the United States, Italy and Spain. Sample material is recorded as cDNA or gDNA derived from T cells, B-cell-depleted T cells, or PBMCs.

CDR1 MGHRA and CDR2 YSYEKL come from the germline V gene. V was cut by 2 bases and J by 5 bases, with 21 bases left in between. CDR3 size: 17 residues. As processed by the authors: Reference gene primer amplification gave nucleated cell count estimates. Sequencing used immunoSEQ multiplex PCR; TCRdb keeps in-frame clones, though not all of them. V and J calls and clone size are copied from that table; D and trimming were computed from the DNA. The sample lists about 42,000 clones; almost 95% were seen once. The clonotype comes from a man aged 45 to 65 with active COVID-19. The material sequenced was peripheral blood. The V and J genes are TRBV4-1 and TRBJ2-5; TRBD2 is a possible D gene (5 bases). As DNA, the CDR3 is TGCGCCAGCAGCCAAAGCCCATGGCGGGCGCAAGGTGAGACCCAGTACTTC. This gives the protein CASSQSPWRAQGETQYF.